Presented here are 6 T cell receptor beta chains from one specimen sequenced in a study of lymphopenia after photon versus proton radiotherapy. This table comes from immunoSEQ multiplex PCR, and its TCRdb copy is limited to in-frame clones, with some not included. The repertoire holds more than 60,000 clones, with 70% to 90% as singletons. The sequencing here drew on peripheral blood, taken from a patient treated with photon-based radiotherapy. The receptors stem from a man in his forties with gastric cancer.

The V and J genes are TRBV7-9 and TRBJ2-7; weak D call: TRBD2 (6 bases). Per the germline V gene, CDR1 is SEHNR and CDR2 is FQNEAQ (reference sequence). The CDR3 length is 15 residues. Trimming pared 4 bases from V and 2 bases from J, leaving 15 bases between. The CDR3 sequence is CASSSPGGEPYEQYF. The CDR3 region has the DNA TGTGCCAGCAGCTCCCCTGGCGGGGAGCCCTACGAGCAGTACTTC.

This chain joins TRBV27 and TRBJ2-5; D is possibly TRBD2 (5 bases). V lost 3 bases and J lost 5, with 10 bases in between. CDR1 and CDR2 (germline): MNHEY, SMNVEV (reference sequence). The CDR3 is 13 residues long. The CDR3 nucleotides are TGTGCCAGCAGTTTTTTTGAGGGTGAGACCCAGTACTTC. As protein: CASSFFEGETQYF.

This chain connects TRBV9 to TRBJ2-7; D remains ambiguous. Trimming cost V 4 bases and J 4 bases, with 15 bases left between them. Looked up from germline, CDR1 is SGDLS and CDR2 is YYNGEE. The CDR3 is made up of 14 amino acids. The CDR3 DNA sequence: TGTGCCAGCAGCCCCCGGTCGAAAGTTTACGAGCAGTACTTC. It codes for CASSPRSKVYEQYF.

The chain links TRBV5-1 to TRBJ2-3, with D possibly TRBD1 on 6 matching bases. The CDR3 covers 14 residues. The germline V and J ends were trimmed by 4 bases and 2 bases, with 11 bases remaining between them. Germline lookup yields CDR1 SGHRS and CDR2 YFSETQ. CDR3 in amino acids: CASSPGQLTDTQYF. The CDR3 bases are TGCGCCAGCAGCCCAGGACAGCTCACAGATACGCAGTATTTT.

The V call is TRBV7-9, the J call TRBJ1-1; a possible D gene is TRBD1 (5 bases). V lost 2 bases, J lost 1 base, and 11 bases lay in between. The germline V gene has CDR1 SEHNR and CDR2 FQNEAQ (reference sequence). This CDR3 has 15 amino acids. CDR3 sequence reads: CASSLREGWNTEAFF. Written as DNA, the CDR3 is TGTGCCAGCAGCTTAAGGGAGGGGTGGAACACTGAAGCTTTCTTT.

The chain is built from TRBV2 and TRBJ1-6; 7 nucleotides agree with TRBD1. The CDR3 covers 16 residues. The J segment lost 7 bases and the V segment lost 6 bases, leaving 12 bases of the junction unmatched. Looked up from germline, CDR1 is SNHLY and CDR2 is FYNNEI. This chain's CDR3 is CASRGATGWENSPLHF. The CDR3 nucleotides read TGTGCCAGCAGAGGAGCGACAGGGTGGGAGAATTCACCCCTCCACTTT.